These T cell receptor beta chains were read from a single sample in a study of blood T cell repertoires in COVID-19. The repertoire was sequenced with immunoSEQ multiplex PCR; TCRdb's copy has only in-frame clones and lacks some. Counted here are around 50,000 clones, 60% to 80% occurring once; the ten biggest clones make up 15% to 20%. The sample was peripheral blood. The receptors shown here come from a human donor with active or convalescent COVID-19. The donor label of this sample is uncertain. The CDR3 runs from the conserved cysteine through the conserved F or W. The D gene is left open where the match is weak. Clone size appears in some rows only: once, few, many, or a class for an expanded clone.

NA	TRBV5-1	NA	TRBJ1-1	TGCGCCAGCAGCTTTCAGGGGATGAACACTGAAGCTTTCTTT	CASSFQGMNTEAFF
NA	TRBV7-3	NA	TRBJ2-2	TGTGCCAGCAGTCGGACAGTCAGGGGGGAGCTGTTTTTT	CASSRTVRGELFF
NA	TRBV30	NA	TRBJ2-7	TGTGCCTGGGGCGACCAGGGACTCGGTGCGGCGCAGTACTTC	CAWGDQGLGAAQYF
NA	TRBV10-1	NA	TRBJ2-1	TGCGCCAGCAGTGAGATAGGCGGGGTCTCCTACAATGAGCAGTTCTTC	CASSEIGGVSYNEQFF
NA	TRBV11-2	NA	TRBJ1-4	TGTGCCAGCAGCCCGGGTACGCGGGAAAAACTGTTTTTT	CASSPGTREKLFF
NA	TRBV5-1	NA	TRBJ1-3	TGCGCCAGCAGCTTGGAAAGGGGTGCTGGAAACACCATATATTTT	CASSLERGAGNTIYF
NA	TRBV12-3/TRBV12-4	NA	TRBJ1-1	TGTGCCAGCAGTCCACTAGTGAACACTGAAGCTTTCTTT	CASSPLVNTEAFF
TRBD1	TRBV30	NA	TRBJ2-2	TGTGCCTGGAGGGGACAGGCGCTCACCGGGGAGCTGTTTTTT	CAWRGQALTGELFF
NA	TRBV4-3	NA	TRBJ1-4	TGCGCCAGCAGCCAAGATAGGAGAGCTAATGAAAAACTGTTTTTT	CASSQDRRANEKLFF
NA	TRBV15	once	TRBJ2-7	TGTGCCACCAGCAGAAAACTAGACCGGGACGAGCAGTACTTC	CATSRKLDRDEQYF
TRBD1	TRBV11-2	NA	TRBJ2-7	TGTGCCAGCAGCTCTCCGGGACAGTCCTACGAGCAGTACTTC	CASSSPGQSYEQYF
NA	TRBV7-8	NA	TRBJ2-5	TGTGCCAGCAGCTCCCGTCGGGAGACCCAGTACTTC	CASSSRRETQYF
NA	TRBV4-1	NA	TRBJ1-2	TGCGCCAGCAGCCAAGACAGGGCCCGAGGCTACACCTTC	CASSQDRARGYTF
NA	TRBV12-3/TRBV12-4	NA	TRBJ1-4	TGTGCCAGCAGTAACAGGGAATGGGAAAAACTGTTTTTT	CASSNREWEKLFF
NA	TRBV5-1	NA	TRBJ2-7	TGCGCCAGCAGCTTGGAGAGCGAGCAGTACTTC	CASSLESEQYF
NA	TRBV2	NA	TRBJ2-6	TGTGCCATCCTCCCCGAGGCTGGGGCCAACGTCCTGACTTTC	CAILPEAGANVLTF
NA	TRBV7-9	NA	TRBJ2-2	TGTGCCAGCAGCCCCGGTGTGGGGGAGCTGTTTTTT	CASSPGVGELFF
TRBD1	TRBV5-1	NA	TRBJ1-4	TGCGCCAGCAGCTCAATGGGACAGGGAAATGAAAAACTGTTTTTT	CASSSMGQGNEKLFF
NA	TRBV12-5	NA	TRBJ1-1	TGTGCTAGTGGTTTGGAACCATCGGGGGGGTCCCTTTACACTGAAGCTTTCTTT	CASGLEPSGGSLYTEAFF
NA	TRBV5-1	NA	TRBJ2-1	TGCGCCAGCAGCTTGGTCGGCGGGACAGCCTACAATGAGCAGTTCTTC	CASSLVGGTAYNEQFF
TRBD2	TRBV18	NA	TRBJ2-1	TGTGCCAGCTCACCACCGCTAGCGGAGAAAAATGAGCAGTTCTTC	CASSPPLAEKNEQFF
NA	TRBV6-5	NA	TRBJ2-6	TGTGCCAGCAGTTACCGCGAGGCGCCTGGGGCCAACGTCCTGACTTTC	CASSYREAPGANVLTF
NA	TRBV7-2	NA	TRBJ2-1	TGTGCCAGCAGCTGGGGAGTGTGGCAGTTCTTC	CASSWGVWQFF
TRBD1	TRBV7-3	once	TRBJ1-2	TGTGCCAGCAGCTCCCAGGGACAGCTAACTAACTATGGCTACACCTTC	CASSSQGQLTNYGYTF
TRBD2	TRBV19	NA	TRBJ2-5	TGTGCCAGTAGGCCGGGGGGAGGTGGAGAGACCCAGTACTTC	CASRPGGGGETQYF
NA	TRBV13	NA	TRBJ1-1	TGTGCCAGCAGCTTAGGGCGGTTAAACACTGAAGCTTTCTTT	CASSLGRLNTEAFF
TRBD1	TRBV6-4	NA	TRBJ2-1	TGTGCCAGCAGTGACGGGACAGGGGGCAATGAGCAGTTCTTC	CASSDGTGGNEQFF
TRBD1	TRBV24-1	NA	TRBJ2-7	TGTGCCACCAGTGATCAAGACAGGGGACACGAGCAGTACTTC	CATSDQDRGHEQYF
TRBD1	TRBV2	NA	TRBJ2-1	TGTGCCAGCAGTGCCGGGACAGGGGGGTATAATGAGCAGTTCTTC	CASSAGTGGYNEQFF
NA	TRBV7-3	NA	TRBJ2-3	TGTGCCAGCAGATCCGGGGGTGAGACAGATACGCAGTATTTT	CASRSGGETDTQYF
NA	TRBV11-2	once	TRBJ1-1	TGTGCCAGCAGATTTGGACAGAGTGAAGCTTTCTTT	CASRFGQSEAFF
NA	TRBV18	NA	TRBJ2-1	TGTGCCAGCTCACGCGAGGGGGACGTAGTCCAGCAGTTCTTC	CASSREGDVVQQFF
TRBD1	TRBV7-2	NA	TRBJ1-5	TGTGCCAGCAGCGCCCAAGGGACAGCTGCCAGGCAGCCCCAGCATTTT	CASSAQGTAARQPQHF
TRBD2	TRBV4-1	NA	TRBJ2-1	TGCGCCAGCAGCCAAGCCCTAGCGGGAGGCTCCTACAATGAGCAGTTCTTC	CASSQALAGGSYNEQFF
TRBD1	TRBV9	NA	TRBJ1-1	TGTGCCAGCAGCGTAGAACAGGGGAGGACGAACACTGAAGCTTTCTTT	CASSVEQGRTNTEAFF
NA	TRBV27	NA	TRBJ2-7	TGTGCCAGCAGTTTGAGGCCCGTCGACGAGCAGTACTTC	CASSLRPVDEQYF
NA	TRBV12-3/TRBV12-4	NA	TRBJ1-2	TGTGCCAGCAGTTTGGGAGTGCGGGCTGGCTACACCTTC	CASSLGVRAGYTF
TRBD1	TRBV7-6	NA	TRBJ2-1	TGTGCCAGCAGCCCTTCAGGGACAGCCGAGCAGTTCTTC	CASSPSGTAEQFF
TRBD1	TRBV7-9	NA	TRBJ1-6	TGTGCCAGCAGCGCTTCCCGGGACAGCCTCCACTTT	CASSASRDSLHF
TRBD1	TRBV4-1	NA	TRBJ1-2	TGCGCCAGCAGCCAAGAAACAGGGGAGATCTATGGCTACACCTTC	CASSQETGEIYGYTF
NA	TRBV5-1	once	TRBJ2-7	TGCGCCAGCAGCTTGGATAGCGGCTACGAGCAGTACTTC	CASSLDSGYEQYF
NA	TRBV23-1	NA	TRBJ1-4	TGCGCCAGCAGTCAATCGCACAGTTTTCGCACTAATGAAAAACTGTTTTTT	CASSQSHSFRTNEKLFF
TRBD2	TRBV9	NA	TRBJ2-3	TGTGCCAGCAGCGGGAGACTAGCGGGAGGGTACACAGATACGCAGTATTTT	CASSGRLAGGYTDTQYF
TRBD2	TRBV5-1	NA	TRBJ2-1	TGCGCCAGCAGCTTGGACTCCCCGCTAGCGGGCCCCCCGTTCTTC	CASSLDSPLAGPPFF
NA	TRBV12-3/TRBV12-4	NA	TRBJ1-2	TGTGCCAGCAGCCCCCAGGTCTATGGCTACACCTTC	CASSPQVYGYTF
TRBD1	TRBV6-5	NA	TRBJ2-3	TGTGCCAGCAATCGACAGGGTGAGAGCACAGATACGCAGTATTTT	CASNRQGESTDTQYF
TRBD1	TRBV28	NA	TRBJ1-4	TGTGCCAGCAGGTTCGGACAGGGGACTGAAAAACTGTTTTTT	CASRFGQGTEKLFF
TRBD1	TRBV4-1	NA	TRBJ2-7	TGCGCCAGCAGCCAAGAAACCGGGACAGGGGACGAGCAGTACTTC	CASSQETGTGDEQYF
NA	TRBV19	medium-sized	TRBJ1-6	TGTGCCAGTACAGACAGGTCCTATAATTCACCCCTCCACTTT	CASTDRSYNSPLHF
TRBD1	TRBV6-1	NA	TRBJ1-2	TGTGCCAGCAGACCAGACAGGGACCCCTATGGCTACACCTTC	CASRPDRDPYGYTF
NA	TRBV9	NA	TRBJ2-7	TGTGCCAGCAGCAAAGAACCAGGGGTAGGCGAGCAGTACTTC	CASSKEPGVGEQYF
TRBD1	TRBV19	few	TRBJ2-3	TGTGCCAGTAGTCCCCCCGGGACAGGTGTCAATACGCAGTATTTT	CASSPPGTGVNTQYF
NA	TRBV11-3	NA	TRBJ1-3	TGTGCTAGCAGCTTAGCAGGCCACTCTGGAAACACCATATATTTT	CASSLAGHSGNTIYF
NA	TRBV30	NA	TRBJ1-6	TGTGCCTGGACTACAAGGAGTTCACCCCTCCACTTT	CAWTTRSSPLHF
TRBD2	TRBV3-1/TRBV3-2	many	TRBJ2-7	TGTGCCAGCAGAGGCAGACTAGCGGGATCCTACGAGCAGTACTTC	CASRGRLAGSYEQYF
TRBD1	TRBV15	NA	TRBJ2-5	TGTGCCACCAGCATCTTAGGTGGGGACAGGGCGGTAAGGGAGACCCAGTACTTC	CATSILGGDRAVRETQYF
NA	TRBV5-8	NA	TRBJ1-2	TGTGCCAGCAGCTCACAGGACCGAAACTATGGCTACACCTTC	CASSSQDRNYGYTF
NA	TRBV6-2/TRBV6-3	NA	TRBJ2-3	TGTGCCAGCAGTTACTCAGGGGACTCGATGACAGATACGCAGTATTTT	CASSYSGDSMTDTQYF
NA	TRBV6-4	NA	TRBJ2-2	TGTGCCAGCAGTGACTCGGGAGACGGCCCTCCCGGGGAGCTGTTTTTT	CASSDSGDGPPGELFF